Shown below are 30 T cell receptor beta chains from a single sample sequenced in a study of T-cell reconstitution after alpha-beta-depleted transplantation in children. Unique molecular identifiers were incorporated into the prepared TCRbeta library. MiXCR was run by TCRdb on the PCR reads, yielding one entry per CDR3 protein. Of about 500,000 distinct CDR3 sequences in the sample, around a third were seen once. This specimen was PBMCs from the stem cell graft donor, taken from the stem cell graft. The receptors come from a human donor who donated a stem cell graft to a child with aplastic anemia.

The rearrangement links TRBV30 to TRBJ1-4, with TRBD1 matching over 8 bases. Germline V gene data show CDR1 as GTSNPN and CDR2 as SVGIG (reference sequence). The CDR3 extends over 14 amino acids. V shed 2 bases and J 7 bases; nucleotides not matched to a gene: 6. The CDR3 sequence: CAWSRGQGGEKLFF. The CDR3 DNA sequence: TGTGCCTGGAGTCGTGGACAGGGAGGTGAAAAACTGTTTTTT.

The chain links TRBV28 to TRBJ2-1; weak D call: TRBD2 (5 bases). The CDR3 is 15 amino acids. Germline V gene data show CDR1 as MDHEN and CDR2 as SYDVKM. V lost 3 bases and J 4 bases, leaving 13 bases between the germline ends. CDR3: CASSFGGSAYNEQFF. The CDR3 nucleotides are TGTGCCAGCAGTTTTGGTGGTAGCGCTTACAATGAGCAGTTCTTC.

The CDR3 region has the DNA TGTGCCAGCAGTGCCTCCGGGACAGGAGCCTTGGGTGGCTACACCTTC. This gives the protein CASSASGTGALGGYTF. J is TRBJ1-2 and V is TRBV12-3 or TRBV12-4; 8 nucleotides agree with TRBD1. J gave up 7 bases and V 5 bases, and 15 bases lay outside the gene matches. The CDR3 has 16 amino acids.

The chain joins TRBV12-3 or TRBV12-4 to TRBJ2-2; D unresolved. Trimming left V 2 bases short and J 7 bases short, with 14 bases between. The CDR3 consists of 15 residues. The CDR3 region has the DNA TGTGCCAGCAGTTTAATCGGGCCCCTAGTCGGGGAGCTGTTTTTT. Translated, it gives CASSLIGPLVGELFF.

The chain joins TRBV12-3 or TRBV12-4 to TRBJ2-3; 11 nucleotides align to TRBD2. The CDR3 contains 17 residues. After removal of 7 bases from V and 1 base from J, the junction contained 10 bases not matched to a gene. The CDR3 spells CASTSTSGVRGTDTQYF. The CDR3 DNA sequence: TGTGCCAGCACCTCGACTAGCGGGGTGCGGGGCACAGATACGCAGTATTTT.

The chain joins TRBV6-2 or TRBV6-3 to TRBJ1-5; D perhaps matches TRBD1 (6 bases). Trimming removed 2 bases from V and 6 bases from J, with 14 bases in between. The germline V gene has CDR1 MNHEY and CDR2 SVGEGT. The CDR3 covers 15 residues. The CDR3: CASSYAGGLGQPQHF. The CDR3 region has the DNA TGTGCCAGCAGTTACGCGGGGGGCCTAGGTCAGCCCCAGCATTTT.

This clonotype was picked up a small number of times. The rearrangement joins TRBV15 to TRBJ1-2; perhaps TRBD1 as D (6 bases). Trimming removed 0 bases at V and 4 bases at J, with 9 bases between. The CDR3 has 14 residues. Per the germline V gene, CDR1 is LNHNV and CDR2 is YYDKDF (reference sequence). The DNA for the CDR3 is TGTGCCACCAGCAGAGACAGGGGCGGCTATGGCTACACCTTC. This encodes CATSRDRGGYGYTF.

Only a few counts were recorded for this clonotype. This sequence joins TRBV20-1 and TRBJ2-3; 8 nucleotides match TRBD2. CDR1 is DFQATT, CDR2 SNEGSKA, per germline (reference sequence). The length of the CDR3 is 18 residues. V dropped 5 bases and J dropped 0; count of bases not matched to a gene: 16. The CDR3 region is CSAPVGQRETFSTDTQYF. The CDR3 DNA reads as TGCAGTGCTCCGGTAGGGCAGCGGGAGACCTTTAGCACAGATACGCAGTATTTT.

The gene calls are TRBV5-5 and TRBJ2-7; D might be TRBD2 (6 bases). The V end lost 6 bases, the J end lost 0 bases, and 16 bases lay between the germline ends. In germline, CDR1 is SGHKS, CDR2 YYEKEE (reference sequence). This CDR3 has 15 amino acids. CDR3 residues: CASTTAGTSSYEQYF. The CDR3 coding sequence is TGTGCCAGCACCACTGCGGGGACCTCCTCCTACGAGCAGTACTTC.

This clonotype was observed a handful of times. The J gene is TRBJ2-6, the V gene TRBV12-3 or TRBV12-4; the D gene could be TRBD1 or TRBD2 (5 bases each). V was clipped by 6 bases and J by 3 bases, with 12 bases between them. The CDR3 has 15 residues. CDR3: CASRLGTVGANVLTF. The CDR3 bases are TGTGCCAGCAGACTAGGGACGGTTGGGGCCAACGTCCTGACTTTC.

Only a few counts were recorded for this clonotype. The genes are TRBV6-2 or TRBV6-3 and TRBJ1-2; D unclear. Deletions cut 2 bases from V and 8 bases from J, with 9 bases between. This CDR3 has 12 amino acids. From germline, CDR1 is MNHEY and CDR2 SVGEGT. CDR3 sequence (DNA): TGTGCCAGCAGTTACCCCGGTCAGGGCTACACCTTC. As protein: CASSYPGQGYTF.

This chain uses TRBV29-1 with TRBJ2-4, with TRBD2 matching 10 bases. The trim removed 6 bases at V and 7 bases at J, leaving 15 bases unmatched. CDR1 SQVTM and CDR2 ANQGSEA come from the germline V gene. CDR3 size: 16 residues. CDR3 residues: CSVSGQREGHWNIQYF. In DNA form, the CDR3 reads TGCAGCGTCTCAGGCCAGCGGGAGGGCCATTGGAACATTCAGTACTTC.

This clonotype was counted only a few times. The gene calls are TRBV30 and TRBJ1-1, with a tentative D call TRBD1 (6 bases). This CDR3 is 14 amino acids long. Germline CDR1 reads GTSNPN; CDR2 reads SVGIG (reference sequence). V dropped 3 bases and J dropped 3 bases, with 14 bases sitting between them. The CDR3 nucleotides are TGTGCCTGGAGGGGGGGCATTCGGGACACTGAAGCTTTCTTT. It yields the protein CAWRGGIRDTEAFF.

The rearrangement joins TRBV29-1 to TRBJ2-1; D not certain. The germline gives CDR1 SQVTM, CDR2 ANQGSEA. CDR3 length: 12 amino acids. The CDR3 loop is CRGASSYNEQFF. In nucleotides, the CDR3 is TGCAGAGGAGCGAGCTCCTACAATGAGCAGTTCTTC.

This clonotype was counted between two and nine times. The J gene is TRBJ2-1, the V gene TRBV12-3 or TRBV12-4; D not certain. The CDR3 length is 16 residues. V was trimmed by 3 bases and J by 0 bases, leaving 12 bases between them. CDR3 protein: CASSFWLGSSYNEQFF. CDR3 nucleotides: TGTGCCAGCAGTTTTTGGTTAGGAAGCTCCTACAATGAGCAGTTCTTC.

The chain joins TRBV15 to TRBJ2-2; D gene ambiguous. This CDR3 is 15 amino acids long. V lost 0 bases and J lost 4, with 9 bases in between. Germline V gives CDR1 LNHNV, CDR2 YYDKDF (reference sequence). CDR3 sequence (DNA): TGTGCCACCAGCAGAGATCGTAGCTCCACCGGGGAGCTGTTTTTT. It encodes CATSRDRSSTGELFF. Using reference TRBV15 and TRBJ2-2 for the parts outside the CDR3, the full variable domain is DAMVIQNPRYQVTQFGKPVTLSCSQTLNHNVMYWYQQKSSQAPKLLFHYYDKDFNNEADTPDNFQSRRPNTSFCFLDIRSPGLGDTAMYLCATSRDRSSTGELFFGEGSRLTVL.

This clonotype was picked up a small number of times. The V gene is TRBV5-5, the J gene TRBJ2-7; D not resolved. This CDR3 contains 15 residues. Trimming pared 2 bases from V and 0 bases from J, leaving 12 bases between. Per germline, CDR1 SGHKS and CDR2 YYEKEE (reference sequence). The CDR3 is CASSLSYPSSYEQYF. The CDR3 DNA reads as TGTGCCAGCAGCTTATCATACCCGAGCTCCTACGAGCAGTACTTC.

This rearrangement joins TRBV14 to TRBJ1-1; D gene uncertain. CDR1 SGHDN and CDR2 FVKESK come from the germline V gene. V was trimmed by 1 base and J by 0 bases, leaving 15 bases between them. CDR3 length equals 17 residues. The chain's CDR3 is CASSQVLAALMNTEAFF. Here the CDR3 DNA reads TGTGCCAGCAGCCAAGTCCTGGCCGCGCTCATGAACACTGAAGCTTTCTTT. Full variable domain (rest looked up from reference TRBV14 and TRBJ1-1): EAGVTQFPSHSVIEKGQTVTLRCDPISGHDNLYWYRRVMGKEIKFLLHFVKESKQDESGMPNNRFLAERTGGTYSTLKVQPAELEDSGVYFCASSQVLAALMNTEAFFGQGTRLTVV.

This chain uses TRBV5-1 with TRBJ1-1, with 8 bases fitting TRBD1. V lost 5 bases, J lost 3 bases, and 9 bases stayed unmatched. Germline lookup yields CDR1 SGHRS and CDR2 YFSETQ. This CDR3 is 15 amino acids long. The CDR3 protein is CASSSTGGWDTEAFF. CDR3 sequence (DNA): TGCGCCAGCAGTTCCACAGGGGGATGGGACACTGAAGCTTTCTTT. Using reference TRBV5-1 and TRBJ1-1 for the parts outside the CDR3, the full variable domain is KAGVTQTPRYLIKTRGQQVTLSCSPISGHRSVSWYQQTPGQGLQFLFEYFSETQRNKGNFPGRFSGRQFSNSRSEMNVSTLELGDSALYLCASSSTGGWDTEAFFGQGTRLTVV.

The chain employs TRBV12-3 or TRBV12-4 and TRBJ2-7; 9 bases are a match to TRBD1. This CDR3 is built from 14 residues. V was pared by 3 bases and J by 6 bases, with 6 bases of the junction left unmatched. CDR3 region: CASSLGTGFGEQYV. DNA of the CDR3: TGTGCCAGCAGTTTGGGGACAGGGTTTGGCGAGCAGTACGTC.

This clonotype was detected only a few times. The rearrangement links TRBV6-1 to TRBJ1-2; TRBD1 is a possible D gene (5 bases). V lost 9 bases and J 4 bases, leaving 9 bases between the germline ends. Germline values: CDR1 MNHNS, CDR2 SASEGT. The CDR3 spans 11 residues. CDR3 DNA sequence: TGTGCCAGTCGGGACGGCTATGGCTACACCTTC. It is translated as CASRDGYGYTF.

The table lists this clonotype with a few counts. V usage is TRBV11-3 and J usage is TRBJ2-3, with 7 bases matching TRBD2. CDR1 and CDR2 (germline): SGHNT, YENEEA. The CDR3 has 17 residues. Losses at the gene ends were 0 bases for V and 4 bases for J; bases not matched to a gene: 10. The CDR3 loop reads CASSLDRIGRPPDTQYF. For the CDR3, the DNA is TGTGCCAGCAGCTTAGATCGGATCGGGAGGCCGCCAGATACGCAGTATTTT.

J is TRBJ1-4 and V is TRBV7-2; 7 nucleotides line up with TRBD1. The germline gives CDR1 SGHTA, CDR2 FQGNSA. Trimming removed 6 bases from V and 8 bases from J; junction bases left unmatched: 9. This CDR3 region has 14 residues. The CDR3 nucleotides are TGTGCCAGCAGTGTAGGGACAGCGGGGGAAAAACTGTTTTTT. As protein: CASSVGTAGEKLFF.

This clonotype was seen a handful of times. DNA of the CDR3: TGTGCCAGCAGTTCCCAGGGGGCGCAGAGGACCGGGGAGCTGTTTTTT. Protein product: CASSSQGAQRTGELFF. V and J are TRBV27 and TRBJ2-2; TRBD1 agrees at 8 bases. J lost 5 bases, V lost 4 bases, and 9 bases had no gene match. This CDR3 region has 16 residues. The germline gives CDR1 MNHEY, CDR2 SMNVEV (reference sequence).

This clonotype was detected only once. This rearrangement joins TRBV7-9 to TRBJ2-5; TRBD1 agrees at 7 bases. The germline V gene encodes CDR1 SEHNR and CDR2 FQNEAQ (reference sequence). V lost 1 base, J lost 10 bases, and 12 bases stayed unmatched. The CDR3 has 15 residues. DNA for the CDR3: TGTGCCAGCAGCTTAGGACAGGGCCGAAGAGTGGGCCAGTACTTC. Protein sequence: CASSLGQGRRVGQYF.

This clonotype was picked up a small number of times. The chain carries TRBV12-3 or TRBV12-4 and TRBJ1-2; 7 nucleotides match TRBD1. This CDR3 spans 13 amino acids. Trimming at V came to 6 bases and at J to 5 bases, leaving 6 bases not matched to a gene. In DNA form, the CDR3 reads TGTGCCAGCAGACCCGGACAGGCGTATGGCTACACCTTC. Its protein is CASRPGQAYGYTF.

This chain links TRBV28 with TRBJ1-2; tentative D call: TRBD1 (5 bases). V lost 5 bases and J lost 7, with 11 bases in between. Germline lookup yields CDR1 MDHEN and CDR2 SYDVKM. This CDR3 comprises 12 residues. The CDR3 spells CASSRGVLGYTF. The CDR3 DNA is TGTGCCAGCAGTCGGGGGGTGCTTGGCTACACCTTC.

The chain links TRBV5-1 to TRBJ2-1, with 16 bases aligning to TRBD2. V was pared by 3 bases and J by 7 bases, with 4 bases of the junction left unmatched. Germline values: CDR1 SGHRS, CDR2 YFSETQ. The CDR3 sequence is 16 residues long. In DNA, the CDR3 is TGCGCCAGCAGCTGGGGACTAGCGGGAGGGCCGAATGAGCAGTTCTTC. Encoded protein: CASSWGLAGGPNEQFF. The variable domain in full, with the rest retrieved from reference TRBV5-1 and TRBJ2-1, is KAGVTQTPRYLIKTRGQQVTLSCSPISGHRSVSWYQQTPGQGLQFLFEYFSETQRNKGNFPGRFSGRQFSNSRSEMNVSTLELGDSALYLCASSWGLAGGPNEQFFGPGTRLTVL.

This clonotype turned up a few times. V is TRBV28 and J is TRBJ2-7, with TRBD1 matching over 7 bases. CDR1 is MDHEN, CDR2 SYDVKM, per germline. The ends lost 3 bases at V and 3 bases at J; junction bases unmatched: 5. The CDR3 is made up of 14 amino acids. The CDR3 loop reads CASSLGQTIYEQYF. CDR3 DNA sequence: TGTGCCAGCAGTTTGGGACAGACCATCTACGAGCAGTACTTC.

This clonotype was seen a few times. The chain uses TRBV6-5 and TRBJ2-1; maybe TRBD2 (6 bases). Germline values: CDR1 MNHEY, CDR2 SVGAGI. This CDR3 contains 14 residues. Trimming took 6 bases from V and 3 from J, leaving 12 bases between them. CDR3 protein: CASRMAGNYNEQFF. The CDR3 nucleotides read TGTGCCAGCAGGATGGCGGGGAACTACAATGAGCAGTTCTTC.